The 16 T cell receptor beta chains below all came from one sample that was sequenced in a study of CD8+ T cells in alopecia areata. Investigators isolated RNA and reverse transcribed it into cDNA to act as the sequencing template. Sequencing was performed with immunoSEQ multiplex PCR; in TCRdb, only in-frame clones are kept and a portion is missing. The data show 150,000 to 200,000 clones, just over 65% seen once. The specimen was CD8+ T cells sorted from blood, collected at week 0. These TCRs come from a human donor with alopecia areata.

The rearrangement joins TRBV30 to TRBJ2-5; D is perhaps TRBD1 or TRBD2 (6 bases each). CDR3 length: 17 amino acids. The V end lost 4 bases, the J end lost 0 bases, and 21 bases lay between the germline ends. Germline lookup yields CDR1 GTSNPN and CDR2 SVGIG (reference sequence). CDR3 in amino acids: CAWMYGGGGAYQETQYF. For the CDR3, the DNA is TGTGCCTGGATGTACGGGGGCGGCGGGGCCTACCAAGAGACCCAGTACTTC.

The genes are TRBV30 and TRBJ1-1; D gene unclear. The CDR3 consists of 12 residues. V lost 8 bases, J lost 4 bases, and 14 bases lay in between. Germline CDR1 is GTSNPN and CDR2 is SVGIG (reference sequence). The chain's CDR3 is CAATPAGTEAFF. The CDR3 DNA reads TGTGCCGCCACCCCGGCCGGCACTGAAGCTTTCTTT.

The chain links TRBV27 to TRBJ1-2; D not certain. CDR1 is MNHEY, CDR2 SMNVEV, per germline (reference sequence). This CDR3 has 11 residues. V lost 6 bases and J lost 2, with 4 bases in between. The CDR3 DNA reads TGTGCCAGCAGACACAACTATGGCTACACCTTC. Translated: CASRHNYGYTF.

The V and J genes are TRBV4-1 and TRBJ2-1; 10 bases are a match to TRBD2. Unmatched junction bases numbered 5, after V lost 0 bases and J lost 0 bases. The CDR3 totals 18 residues. CDR1 and CDR2 (germline): MGHRA, YSYEKL. The CDR3 spells CASSQDQRGGHSYNEQFF. In DNA, the CDR3 is TGCGCCAGCAGCCAAGATCAGCGGGGGGGCCACTCCTACAATGAGCAGTTCTTC.

The gene calls are TRBV30 and TRBJ2-1, with 12 bases aligning to TRBD1. Germline CDR1 is GTSNPN and CDR2 is SVGIG (reference sequence). CDR3 length equals 15 residues. The V gene end was trimmed by 4 bases and the J gene end by 7 bases; junction bases not matched to a gene: 8. The CDR3 DNA follows: TGTGCCTGGAATTTCGGGACAGGGGGCCGAAATGAGCAGTTCTTC. Its protein product is CAWNFGTGGRNEQFF.

The chain combines TRBV5-8 with TRBJ2-1; TRBD1 might be the D (5 bases). This CDR3 region has 15 residues. Trimming removed 0 bases at V and 0 bases at J, with 7 bases between. Germline CDR1 SGHTS, CDR2 YDEGEE. CDR3 DNA sequence: TGTGCCAGCAGCTTGGGACAGAGCTCCTACAATGAGCAGTTCTTC. Its protein is CASSLGQSSYNEQFF.

V is TRBV15 and J is TRBJ2-5, with D uncertain. This CDR3 has 14 residues. The V gene's germline CDR1 is LNHNV and CDR2 YYDKDF (reference sequence). V lost 0 bases to trimming and J lost 2 bases, with 7 bases between them. This chain's CDR3 is CATSRDLGQETQYF. CDR3 DNA: TGTGCCACCAGCAGAGATCTCGGGCAAGAGACCCAGTACTTC.

The J gene is TRBJ2-7, the V gene TRBV25-1; D gene unclear. This CDR3 is 15 amino acids long. CDR1 and CDR2 from the germline V gene are MGHDK and SYGVNS. Trimming shortened V by 0 bases and J by 4 bases, and 13 bases separated the two germline ends. CDR3 loop: CASSEYPGPPYEQYF. CDR3 DNA sequence: TGTGCCAGCAGTGAATATCCCGGCCCCCCTTACGAGCAGTACTTC.

CDR3 protein: CASSEHGQVKNQPQHF. The CDR3 nucleotides read TGTGCCAGCAGTGAGCATGGACAGGTCAAGAATCAGCCCCAGCATTTT. The rearrangement uses TRBV25-1 and TRBJ1-5; TRBD1 aligns across 7 bases. The CDR3 consists of 16 residues. Germline V gene data show CDR1 as MGHDK and CDR2 as SYGVNS. Losses at the gene ends were 3 bases for V and 4 bases for J; bases not matched to a gene: 9.

The J gene is TRBJ2-1, the V gene TRBV27; 7 nucleotides align to TRBD2. The V segment lost 4 bases and the J segment 6 bases; nucleotides outside the gene matches: 3. CDR3 length: 13 residues. From germline, CDR1 is MNHEY and CDR2 SMNVEV (reference sequence). For the CDR3, the DNA is TGTGCCAGCAGTTCACCGGGGGGCAATGAGCAGTTCTTC. Amino acid sequence: CASSSPGGNEQFF.

The V and J genes are TRBV6-6 and TRBJ1-5; D ambiguous. The CDR3 runs to 15 residues. V gave up 7 bases and J gave up 6 bases, with 19 bases separating them. In germline, CDR1 is MNHNY, CDR2 SVGAGI (reference sequence). The CDR3 nucleotides are TGTGCCAGCATGTCCCCGGCGCGGGTGAGTCAGCCCCAGCATTTT. Protein sequence: CASMSPARVSQPQHF.

A few counts support this clone. This chain's CDR3 is CASSIQLNSYNEQFF. CDR3 sequence (DNA): TGTGCCAGTAGTATACAACTCAACTCCTACAATGAGCAGTTCTTC. This chain links TRBV19 with TRBJ2-1; D is unresolved. V was trimmed by 2 bases and J by 0 bases, leaving 8 bases between them. The CDR3 totals 15 residues. Per the germline V gene, CDR1 is LNHDA and CDR2 is SQIVND (reference sequence).

The chain joins TRBV2 to TRBJ2-3; 8 bases are a match to TRBD2. The CDR3 extends over 14 amino acids. With V trimmed by 8 bases and J by 0 bases, 4 bases remained unmatched. CDR1 and CDR2 (germline): SNHLY, FYNNEI. The CDR3 reads CASAGGASTDTQYF. The DNA for the CDR3 is TGTGCCAGCGCCGGGGGGGCTAGCACAGATACGCAGTATTTT.

The V gene is TRBV29-1, the J gene TRBJ2-3; no definite D call. The CDR3 is made up of 12 amino acids. Trimming pared 6 bases from V and 5 bases from J, leaving 12 bases between. From germline, CDR1 is SQVTM and CDR2 ANQGSEA. CDR3 nucleotide sequence: TGCAGCGTCCCTGGTCGAGGAGATACGCAGTATTTT. This translates into CSVPGRGDTQYF.

This clone was detected once. The V gene is TRBV5-1, the J gene TRBJ1-1; D uncertain. The CDR3 contains 11 residues. Germline CDR1 and CDR2: SGHRS and YFSETQ. Deletions cut 2 bases from V and 5 bases from J, with 4 bases between. CDR3 residues: CASSFGTEAFF. CDR3 DNA: TGCGCCAGCAGCTTCGGGACTGAAGCTTTCTTT.

The chain uses TRBV4-1 and TRBJ2-1; 7 nucleotides align to TRBD2. This CDR3 region has 16 residues. Germline V gene lookup returns CDR1 MGHRA and CDR2 YSYEKL. The V and J ends lost 0 bases and 5 bases, in that order; junction bases with no gene match: 7. The CDR3 spells CASSQESGAKNNEQFF. CDR3 in DNA: TGCGCCAGCAGCCAAGAGAGCGGGGCTAAAAACAATGAGCAGTTCTTC.